Below, 19 T cell receptor beta chains from the same sample are listed, as sequenced in a study of human T cells and chemical hapten exposure. Time point defined: patch test 3, about 24 weeks after DPC sensitization. Described treatment: therapeutic diphenylcyclopropenone sensitization with weekly scalp DPC. TCRdb called the RACE reads again in MiXCR, with one record for every CDR3 protein. The data show over 55,000 distinct CDR3 sequences, with 11% seen just once and more than 1.3% held by the top ten. The sample in question was whole blood, obtained in connection with sensitization to the hapten diphenylcyclopropenone (DPC). These receptors came from a woman aged 50 to 65 with alopecia areata. Some clones in this sample may be carry-over from other donors' samples.

This clonotype was seen repeatedly, ten times or more. The V gene is TRBV20-1, the J gene TRBJ2-3; D is undetermined. CDR1 is DFQATT, CDR2 SNEGSKA, per germline (reference sequence). The ends were cut back, 7 bases at V and 6 bases at J, with 5 bases in the middle. The CDR3 is made up of 9 amino acids. CDR3 amino acids: CSGGDTQYF. CDR3 sequence (DNA): TGCAGTGGTGGGGATACGCAGTATTTT.

This clonotype was detected only a few times. The V and J genes are TRBV5-1 and TRBJ1-1; 11 nucleotides align to TRBD1. This CDR3 comprises 14 residues. Trimming took 4 bases from V and 6 from J; bases not matched to a gene: 5. The V gene's germline CDR1 is SGHRS and CDR2 YFSETQ. This CDR3 is CASSTGQGAAEAFF. The CDR3 DNA reads as TGCGCCAGCAGCACAGGACAGGGGGCTGCTGAAGCTTTCTTT.

This clonotype showed up many times. The V call is TRBV6-1, the J call TRBJ2-1; D not certain. CDR3 length: 15 residues. Trimming pared 2 bases from V and 6 bases from J, leaving 14 bases between. The V gene's germline CDR1 is MNHNS and CDR2 SASEGT. The CDR3 nucleotides are TGTGCCAGCAGTGAACAACCTGCGTCGGGCAATGAGCAGTTCTTC. Its protein is CASSEQPASGNEQFF.

This clonotype was seen a few times. The rearrangement joins TRBV11-2 to TRBJ2-2; the D gene is possibly TRBD1 (6 bases). V lost 3 bases to trimming and J lost 4 bases, with 9 bases between them. Per germline, CDR1 SGHAT and CDR2 FQNNGV. This CDR3 has 14 amino acids. The CDR3 spells CASSFQGTTGELFF. DNA of the CDR3: TGTGCCAGCAGCTTTCAGGGGACCACCGGGGAGCTGTTTTTT. The full variable domain, rest sourced from reference TRBV11-2 and TRBJ2-2, is EAGVAQSPRYKIIEKRQSVAFWCNPISGHATLYWYQQILGQGPKLLIQFQNNGVVDDSQLPKDRFSAERLKGVDSTLKIQPAKLEDSAVYLCASSFQGTTGELFFGEGSRLTVL.

This clonotype was counted at least ten times. The chain has TRBV18 and TRBJ1-2, with D possibly TRBD1 on 5 matching bases. Germline V CDR1 and CDR2: KGHSH, LQKENI. This CDR3 is built from 14 residues. V lost 5 bases, J lost 2 bases, and 12 bases lay in between. The CDR3 is CASSKGTNNYGYTF. The CDR3, as DNA: TGTGCCAGCTCAAAAGGGACTAACAACTATGGCTACACCTTC.

This clonotype was seen many times. The J gene is TRBJ2-2, the V gene TRBV7-6, with D possibly TRBD2 on 5 matching bases. V was pared by 8 bases and J by 5 bases, with 9 bases between. This CDR3 region has 12 residues. Germline lookup yields CDR1 SGHVS and CDR2 FNYEAQ. CDR3 nucleotides: TGTGCCAGCTCCGGGGTAACCGGGGAGCTGTTTTTT. Translating it yields CASSGVTGELFF.

This clonotype was recorded many times. V gene TRBV12-3 or TRBV12-4 combines with J gene TRBJ2-7; D ambiguous. With 2 bases removed from V and 3 bases from J, the gap between germline ends came to 8 bases. The CDR3 consists of 13 residues. CDR3 sequence reads: CASSLQSGYEQYF. DNA for the CDR3: TGTGCCAGCAGTTTACAGTCGGGCTACGAGCAGTACTTC.

A few counts support this clonotype. The CDR3 sequence is CASSPSPGRKGTGELFF. CDR3 nucleotides: TGTGCCAGCAGCCCTTCTCCGGGACGCAAAGGCACCGGGGAGCTGTTTTTT. This rearrangement joins TRBV7-9 to TRBJ2-2; the D call may be TRBD1 or TRBD2 (5 bases each). The CDR3 totals 17 residues. Trimming took 5 bases from V and 4 from J, leaving 20 bases between them. Germline CDR1 SEHNR, CDR2 FQNEAQ (reference sequence).

This clonotype was counted at least ten times. The V call is TRBV2, the J call TRBJ2-1; D gene ambiguous. CDR3 length: 11 residues. The V and J ends lost 0 bases and 8 bases respectively, with 2 bases between them. Per the germline V gene, CDR1 is SNHLY and CDR2 is FYNNEI. The CDR3 DNA reads TGTGCCAGCAGTGAAGCGCATGAGCAGTTCTTC. This translates into CASSEAHEQFF. The full variable domain, in which reference TRBV2 and TRBJ2-1 provide the parts outside the CDR3, is EPEVTQTPSHQVTQMGQEVILRCVPISNHLYFYWYRQILGQKVEFLVSFYNNEISEKSEIFDDQFSVERPDGSNFTLKIRSTKLEDSAMYFCASSEAHEQFFGPGTRLTVL.

This clonotype was observed a few times. This chain uses TRBV6-2 or TRBV6-3 with TRBJ1-1; D remains unclear. Germline values: CDR1 MNHEY, CDR2 SVGEGT. V gave up 5 bases and J gave up 10 bases, with 11 bases separating them. The CDR3 totals 11 residues. The CDR3 spells CASSHGTGAFF. Here the CDR3 DNA reads TGTGCCAGCAGTCATGGAACGGGAGCTTTCTTT.

This clonotype has at least ten counts. The chain links TRBV18 to TRBJ1-1; D is unclear. Germline CDR1 and CDR2: KGHSH and LQKENI. The V and J ends lost 3 bases and 0 bases respectively, with 14 bases between them. The CDR3 extends over 16 amino acids. The CDR3 DNA sequence: TGTGCCAGCTCACCCCCGGGTCCGACAATGAACACTGAAGCTTTCTTT. Translation gives CASSPPGPTMNTEAFF.

This clonotype has at least ten counts. The CDR3 DNA sequence: TGTGCCAGCAGTGTGACAGATAGCAATCAGCCCCAGCATTTT. It translates to CASSVTDSNQPQHF. The rearrangement uses TRBV6-1 and TRBJ1-5, with D perhaps matching TRBD1 (5 bases). Trimming took 4 bases from V and 0 from J, leaving 7 bases between them. The germline V gene encodes CDR1 MNHNS and CDR2 SASEGT. This CDR3 spans 14 amino acids.

In its sample, this clonotype was seen a few times. V and J are TRBV7-2 and TRBJ2-3, with D hard to call. CDR1 and CDR2 (germline): SGHTA, FQGNSA. The CDR3 loop spans 17 amino acids. V lost 6 bases to trimming and J lost 4 bases, with 23 bases between them. As DNA, the CDR3 is TGTGCCAGCAGGCGAAACACTGGTGGGGTGGTCGCAGATACGCAGTATTTT. This sequence encodes CASRRNTGGVVADTQYF.

This clonotype has at least ten counts. The V call is TRBV6-5, the J call TRBJ2-2, with D possibly matching TRBD2 (5 bases). V was shortened by 1 base and J by 6 bases, with 15 bases between the two germline ends. From germline, CDR1 is MNHEY and CDR2 SVGAGI. This CDR3 is 16 amino acids long. CDR3 loop: CASSYLMDLRAGELFF. The CDR3 DNA is TGTGCCAGCAGTTACTTGATGGACCTGAGGGCCGGGGAGCTGTTTTTT.

Ten or more counts support this clonotype. The chain couples TRBV5-1 to TRBJ2-7; D perhaps matches TRBD2 (5 bases). Germline CDR1 and CDR2: SGHRS and YFSETQ. The V and J ends lost 0 bases and 7 bases respectively, with 14 bases between them. The CDR3 totals 14 residues. The CDR3 here is CASSLGTGSHEQYF. CDR3 DNA sequence: TGCGCCAGCAGCTTGGGTACGGGATCGCATGAGCAGTACTTC. The variable domain in full, with the rest retrieved from reference TRBV5-1 and TRBJ2-7, is KAGVTQTPRYLIKTRGQQVTLSCSPISGHRSVSWYQQTPGQGLQFLFEYFSETQRNKGNFPGRFSGRQFSNSRSEMNVSTLELGDSALYLCASSLGTGSHEQYFGPGTRLTVT.

The chain combines TRBV7-6 with TRBJ1-2, with a possible D match to TRBD1 (5 bases). The CDR3 covers 18 residues. V was shortened by 5 bases and J by 0 bases, with 22 bases between the two germline ends. Looked up from germline, CDR1 is SGHVS and CDR2 is FNYEAQ. The chain's CDR3 is CASSPIGAQSRPNYGYTF. CDR3 coding DNA: TGTGCCAGCAGCCCCATCGGGGCCCAGTCACGCCCTAACTATGGCTACACCTTC. Complete variable domain (other parts from reference TRBV7-6 and TRBJ1-2): GAGVSQSPRYKVTKRGQDVALRCDPISGHVSLYWYRQALGQGPEFLTYFNYEAQQDKSGLPNDRFSAERPEGSISTLTIQRTEQRDSAMYRCASSPIGAQSRPNYGYTFGSGTRLTVV.

This clonotype has ten or more counts. The chain links TRBV7-9 to TRBJ1-5, with a tentative D call TRBD1 (5 bases). From germline, CDR1 is SEHNR and CDR2 FQNEAQ (reference sequence). This CDR3 region has 13 residues. V was cut by 1 base and J by 7 bases, with 8 bases left in between. The CDR3 protein is CASSLEGFQPQHF. CDR3 DNA sequence: TGTGCCAGCAGCTTAGAGGGGTTCCAGCCCCAGCATTTT.

In this sample, this clonotype turned up many times. The chain uses TRBV11-2 and TRBJ2-7; D gene unclear. V was cut by 3 bases and J by 2 bases, with 8 bases left in between. Germline lookup yields CDR1 SGHAT and CDR2 FQNNGV. This CDR3 is 13 amino acids long. The CDR3 spells CASSFFDAYEQYF. In DNA, the CDR3 is TGTGCCAGCAGCTTTTTCGACGCCTACGAGCAGTACTTC.

The V call is TRBV14, the J call TRBJ2-1; 8 bases line up with TRBD2. Germline CDR1 SGHDN, CDR2 FVKESK. The CDR3 covers 18 residues. V trimming: 1 base; J trimming: 0 bases; junction bases outside the gene matches: 8. The CDR3 loop is CASSQVGTSGVSYNEQFF. In nucleotides, the CDR3 is TGTGCCAGCAGCCAAGTGGGCACTAGCGGTGTCTCCTACAATGAGCAGTTCTTC. Using reference TRBV14 and TRBJ2-1 for the parts outside the CDR3, the full variable domain is EAGVTQFPSHSVIEKGQTVTLRCDPISGHDNLYWYRRVMGKEIKFLLHFVKESKQDESGMPNNRFLAERTGGTYSTLKVQPAELEDSGVYFCASSQVGTSGVSYNEQFFGPGTRLTVL.